The T cell receptor beta chain described here comes from a study of T cell repertoires in cytomegalovirus infection. Study summary: Carrying CMV and the relevant HLA type showed in public TCR beta signatures.

Regarding this clonotype: Antigen: not known.

TCRdb re-called the reads through MiXCR, storing one row per CDR3 protein. The table has about 740,000 distinct CDR3 sequences, under 40% seen once. The germline gives CDR1 SNHLY, CDR2 FYNNEI. Trimming took 6 bases from V and 5 from J, leaving 20 bases between them. The length of the CDR3 is 15 residues. Study findings and constraints: Predominance within the ex vivo response was attributable to HLA-C-restricted CMV-specific TCR beta clonotypes. Cumulative frequency (of public TCR beta family members) identified carriers of CMV plus the relevant HLA.

V and J are TRBV2 and TRBJ2-7; the D gene is possibly TRBD1 (6 bases). Specimen: PBMCs. The clonotype was recovered from a human donor in good health (CMV status not recorded). Some clones in this sample may be carry-over from other donors' samples. CDR3 in amino acids: CASRDPGHLIDEQYF. DNA of the CDR3: TGTGCCAGCAGGGATCCGGGACACCTGATCGACGAGCAGTACTTC.